This T cell receptor (beta chain) is from a study of T cell changes during pregnancy in multiple sclerosis. The data were produced by immunoSEQ multiplex PCR, yet TCRdb's version contains in-frame clones alone and is incomplete. The sample contains approximately 74,000 clones, approximately 92% of which appear only once. Germline V gene sequence: CDR1 MDHEN, CDR2 SYDVKM. The CDR3 is 16 residues long. Deletions cut 7 bases from V and 1 base from J, with 20 bases between. The clonotype originates from a female donor with multiple sclerosis, enrolled in a pregnancy study. The chain is built from TRBV28 and TRBJ2-7, with a weak D call TRBD2 (6 bases). The specimen comprised peripheral blood, sampled before pregnancy. In nucleotides, the CDR3 is TGTGCCAGCAACACCAGGAGGGGACCGATGTCCTACGAGCAGTACTTC. It encodes CASNTRRGPMSYEQYF.